These 7 T cell receptor beta chains originate from one sample sequenced in a study of vaccination and CD4 T cells after COVID-19 (dated by TCRdb to 2022 to 2024). The library was built by means of PCR. Instrument on record: Illumina iSeq 100. DNA from cultured CD4+ T cells underwent TCR sequencing with the Oncomine TCR Beta short-read assay at the Johns Hopkins FTIC core. TCRdb cleaned the public reads at Q25 with fastp, built clones with MiXCR and kept in-frame beta chains. A single entry per CDR3 protein holds the most common genes and DNA from its merged rows. The sample has some 16,000 distinct CDR3 sequences on record, 45% to 50% of them singletons. The top ten clonotypes cover 12% of the sample. Which antigens these TCRs recognize remains unknown. This specimen's treatment or condition label, interpreted: roughly 11-day PBMC culture with coronavirus spike peptide pools or control peptides (ViraFEST assay).

Sequenced input: CD4+ T cells from blood, cultured in vitro. These TCRs come from a human donor who had recovered from COVID-19.

This clonotype was counted a few times. The chain carries TRBV4-2 and TRBJ2-2; 12 bases match TRBD2. Per the germline V gene, CDR1 is LGHNA and CDR2 is YNFKEQ. V dropped 4 bases and J dropped 7; count of bases not matched to a gene: 7. The CDR3 extends over 16 amino acids. The CDR3 here is CASSRLAGGPDGELFF. The CDR3 DNA reads as TGTGCCAGCAGCCGTCTAGCGGGAGGGCCAGACGGGGAGCTGTTTTTT.

V and J are TRBV28 and TRBJ2-1; TRBD1 matches at 7 bases. This CDR3 spans 15 amino acids. Trimming took 5 bases from V and 6 from J; bases not matched to a gene: 10. Germline CDR1 is MDHEN and CDR2 is SYDVKM. The CDR3 DNA reads as TGTGCCAGCAGTCTCCCGGGGACAGCGGCCAATGAGCAGTTCTTC. This codes for CASSLPGTAANEQFF.

In DNA, the CDR3 is TGTGCCAGCAGCTTAGCACAGGGGGAAAGGGAGCTGTTTTTT. Translated: CASSLAQGERELFF. This chain connects TRBV7-9 to TRBJ2-2, with TRBD1 identical over 8 bases. The CDR3 extends over 14 amino acids. Germline V gives CDR1 SEHNR, CDR2 FQNEAQ (reference sequence). Trimming cost V 0 bases and J 9 bases; bases outside gene matches: 3.

The chain employs TRBV10-3 and TRBJ1-1; D unclear. The V gene lost 2 bases and the J gene lost 8 bases, with 15 bases spanning the gap. CDR1 is ENHRY and CDR2 is SYGVKD in the germline V gene. This CDR3 has 14 amino acids. The CDR3 protein is CAISEGVGNREAFF. The DNA for the CDR3 is TGTGCCATCAGTGAGGGGGTGGGGAATCGGGAAGCTTTCTTT.

The V call is TRBV19, the J call TRBJ1-1; 7 bases align to TRBD1. J lost 0 bases, V lost 5 bases, and 9 bases had no gene match. The CDR3 runs to 16 residues. Germline V gene sequence: CDR1 LNHDA, CDR2 SQIVND (reference sequence). CDR3 coding DNA: TGTGCCAGTAGTCCCCCGGGACAGCTCATGAACACTGAAGCTTTCTTT. Protein sequence: CASSPPGQLMNTEAFF.

The chain links TRBV6-1 to TRBJ1-1, with 7 nucleotides matching TRBD1. Germline assignment: CDR1 MNHNS and CDR2 SASEGT. Germline trimming cut 4 bases from V and 0 bases from J; bases unmatched to any gene: 2. The CDR3 sequence is 14 residues long. CDR3 residues: CASSGTGMNTEAFF. CDR3 nucleotides: TGTGCCAGCAGTGGGACAGGTATGAACACTGAAGCTTTCTTT.

This chain joins TRBV12-3 or TRBV12-4 and TRBJ2-3; 7 nucleotides align to TRBD2. V was pared by 7 bases and J by 1 base, with 8 bases of the junction left unmatched. CDR3 length: 15 residues. CDR3 sequence reads: CASTHGRGGTDTQYF. CDR3 coding DNA: TGTGCCAGCACCCATGGGAGGGGAGGCACAGATACGCAGTATTTT.